Here is one T cell receptor beta chain with its context. Its binding antigen is unknown. It has no much larger one-base neighbor in the sample; base qualities were not kept. The sample originates from a study of response to subunit inactivated influenza vaccine (dated by TCRdb to the late 2010s). At the level of the whole study: To follow how T cells responded to a trivalent subunit inactivated influenza vaccine, the researchers relied on deep quantitative profiling of the T cell receptor repertoire.

CDR1 SQVTM and CDR2 ANQGSEA were looked up in the germline V gene. The trim is 3 bases for V and 0 bases for J, with a gap of 12 bases between the germline ends. The CDR3 measures 15 amino acids from cysteine to phenylalanine. CDR3 DNA is the only sequence kept; it has 45 bases, read in frame from the first base. Library prep was done by RT-PCR. The instrument was an Illumina HiSeq 2500. The public reads were quality trimmed at Q25 with fastp and then assembled into clones with MiXCR by TCRdb, keeping productive beta chains. Under each unique CDR3 protein, matching rows form one entry showing the most common genes and DNA. This sample is represented by hundreds of thousands of distinct CDR3 sequences; approximately 7.7% of them were singletons. The top ten clonotypes cover 10% to 15% of the sample. The full study reports these points: The authors proposed that each seasonal influenza vaccination may bring in only a limited number of new T cells.

This TCR derives from a man between 50 and 75 years old who received an inactivated influenza vaccine. Donor details come from another sample of the same person, matched by shared clones. Sequencing was performed on PBMCs from blood, taken roughly 24 months after vaccination. The rearranged chain carries TRBV29-1 and TRBJ2-1, with the D gene too uncertain to name. CDR3 protein: CSVDRASSSYNEQFF. The DNA sequence is as follows: TGCAGCGTTGACCGGGCGAGCAGCTCCTACAATGAGCAGTTCTTC.